The next 22 T cell receptor beta chains were all read from a single sample in a study of T-cell memory formation after mild COVID-19. TCRdb analysed the 5' RACE reads with MiXCR anew, one entry per CDR3 protein. Here the sample spans just under 550,000 distinct CDR3 sequences, just over 20% being singletons. Sequencing was performed on PBMCs or a T cell subset sorted from them (not recorded which). All receptors derive from an adult woman who had mild COVID-19 (a few samples of this study predate the infection). Cell type and time point are not known.

This clonotype has just a few counts. The chain uses TRBV5-1 and TRBJ2-7; no firm D call. The ends were cut back, 0 bases at V and 4 bases at J, with 5 bases in the middle. Per the germline V gene, CDR1 is SGHRS and CDR2 is YFSETQ. This CDR3 has 12 residues. In DNA, the CDR3 is TGCGCCAGCAGCTTGGACCAGTACGAGCAGTACTTC. Its translation is CASSLDQYEQYF. The variable domain in full, completed from reference TRBV5-1 and TRBJ2-7, reads KAGVTQTPRYLIKTRGQQVTLSCSPISGHRSVSWYQQTPGQGLQFLFEYFSETQRNKGNFPGRFSGRQFSNSRSEMNVSTLELGDSALYLCASSLDQYEQYFGPGTRLTVT.

This clonotype was observed a few times. The chain recombines TRBV19 with TRBJ1-4; D perhaps matches TRBD1 (5 bases). Trimming removed 5 bases at V and 4 bases at J, with 17 bases between. The CDR3 extends over 16 amino acids. The germline V gene has CDR1 LNHDA and CDR2 SQIVND (reference sequence). CDR3 protein: CASSSDRDRLNEKLFF. In DNA form, the CDR3 reads TGTGCCAGTAGTTCAGACCGGGACCGCCTTAATGAAAAACTGTTTTTT.

This clonotype was detected a few times. The V gene is TRBV5-4, the J gene TRBJ2-3, with D maybe TRBD2 (6 bases). Germline-derived CDR1 and CDR2 are SGHNT and YYREEE (reference sequence). This CDR3 is built from 15 residues. V dropped 0 bases and J dropped 3 bases, with 11 bases sitting between them. The CDR3 region has the DNA TGTGCCAGCAGCTTGGAGGGGCTAGCGACAGATACGCAGTATTTT. Its protein product is CASSLEGLATDTQYF.

This clonotype was found a few times. The rearrangement links TRBV2 to TRBJ1-5, with D unclear. This CDR3 is built from 13 residues. Per the germline V gene, CDR1 is SNHLY and CDR2 is FYNNEI. V gave up 4 bases and J gave up 3 bases, with 7 bases separating them. CDR3 in DNA: TGTGCCAGCAGTGCAAGATACAATCAGCCCCAGCATTTT. Its translation: CASSARYNQPQHF.

The sample holds a few counts of this clonotype. The chain combines TRBV7-9 with TRBJ1-5; D possibly corresponds to TRBD1 (5 bases). The CDR3 sequence is 17 residues long. Trimming cost V 5 bases and J 3 bases, with 20 bases left between them. CDR1 is SEHNR and CDR2 is FQNEAQ in the germline V gene (reference sequence). CDR3 residues: CASSPSGGYPFNQPQHF. DNA for the CDR3: TGTGCCAGCAGCCCCTCCGGGGGGTATCCCTTCAATCAGCCCCAGCATTTT.

This clonotype was recorded many times. The gene calls are TRBV18 and TRBJ1-1; no clear D gene. Germline V gene lookup returns CDR1 KGHSH and CDR2 LQKENI. CDR3 size: 16 residues. The germline V and J ends were trimmed by 2 bases and 0 bases, with 13 bases remaining between them. CDR3 sequence: CASSPNSDTVNTEAFF. CDR3 coding DNA: TGTGCCAGCTCACCAAACTCCGACACGGTGAACACTGAAGCTTTCTTT.

This clonotype was detected only a few times. The V gene is TRBV4-2, the J gene TRBJ2-2; the D is unclear. The CDR3 is made up of 16 amino acids. Germline V lookup: CDR1 LGHNA, CDR2 YNFKEQ. Trimming shortened V by 1 base and J by 5 bases, and 14 bases separated the two germline ends. In DNA, the CDR3 is TGTGCCAGCAGCCAAGCCGGACGGTCGGGTACCGGGGAGCTGTTTTTT. Translating gives CASSQAGRSGTGELFF.

This clonotype showed up just a few times. This chain joins TRBV4-3 and TRBJ2-7; weak D call: TRBD2 (6 bases). The CDR3 has 16 residues. The V gene lost 4 bases and the J gene lost 1 base, with 17 bases spanning the gap. CDR1 is LGHNA, CDR2 YSLEER, per germline. The CDR3 region has the DNA TGCGCCAGCAGCCGATCCTTTGGGGGGACTTCCTACGAGCAGTACTTC. The encoded protein is CASSRSFGGTSYEQYF.

This clonotype showed up just a few times. This rearrangement joins TRBV5-6 to TRBJ2-1; D remains ambiguous. Germline V lookup: CDR1 SGHDT, CDR2 YYEEEE. The V end was cut by 2 bases, the J end by 0 bases, with 9 bases between. This CDR3 is 15 amino acids long. The CDR3 DNA reads as TGTGCCAGCAGCTTCTTAGTAAACTCCTACAATGAGCAGTTCTTC. Translating it yields CASSFLVNSYNEQFF. The full variable domain, its missing parts supplied by reference TRBV5-6 and TRBJ2-1, is DAGVTQSPTHLIKTRGQQVTLRCSPKSGHDTVSWYQQALGQGPQFIFQYYEEEERQRGNFPDRFSGHQFPNYSSELNVNALLLGDSALYLCASSFLVNSYNEQFFGPGTRLTVL.

This clonotype was picked up a small number of times. J is TRBJ2-7 and V is TRBV7-9; the D gene is possibly TRBD2 (6 bases). The CDR3 covers 15 residues. Germline CDR1 SEHNR, CDR2 FQNEAQ (reference sequence). Trimming left V 5 bases short and J 0 bases short, with 14 bases between. The CDR3 DNA reads as TGTGCCAGCAGCAACGTCGGGGGTTACTCCTACGAGCAGTACTTC. It encodes CASSNVGGYSYEQYF.

V gene TRBV14 combines with J gene TRBJ2-5; D not certain. Trimming pared 0 bases from V and 3 bases from J, leaving 11 bases between. This CDR3 region has 15 residues. Germline V gives CDR1 SGHDN, CDR2 FVKESK. The CDR3 is CASSQEAQQKETQYF. CDR3 coding DNA: TGTGCCAGCAGCCAAGAGGCACAGCAAAAAGAGACCCAGTACTTC.

V usage is TRBV12-3 or TRBV12-4 and J usage is TRBJ1-1, with 8 nucleotides matching TRBD1. The CDR3 totals 15 residues. J was trimmed by 4 bases and V by 5 bases; bases with no gene match: 9. The CDR3 DNA follows: TGTGCCAGCAGTCGATCCGGGACAGGCAGCACTGAAGCTTTCTTT. Translation: CASSRSGTGSTEAFF.

Ten or more counts support this clonotype. The rearrangement joins TRBV7-9 to TRBJ2-1; D call uncertain. V gave up 5 bases and J gave up 10 bases, with 9 bases separating them. From germline, CDR1 is SEHNR and CDR2 FQNEAQ (reference sequence). The CDR3 extends over 11 amino acids. The CDR3 DNA reads as TGTGCCAGCAGCCGACCTTTAGAGCAGTTCTTC. Protein: CASSRPLEQFF. Full variable domain (rest looked up from reference TRBV7-9 and TRBJ2-1): DTGVSQNPRHKITKRGQNVTFRCDPISEHNRLYWYRQTLGQGPEFLTYFQNEAQLEKSRLLSDRFSAERPKGSFSTLEIQRTEQGDSAMYLCASSRPLEQFFGPGTRLTVL.

V is TRBV20-1 and J is TRBJ2-7, with 7 bases that match TRBD1. V lost 1 base, J lost 3 bases, and 3 bases stayed unmatched. This CDR3 is 13 amino acids long. The germline V gene has CDR1 DFQATT and CDR2 SNEGSKA (reference sequence). The CDR3 sequence: CSARGDSVYEQYF. The CDR3 bases are TGCAGTGCTAGAGGGGACAGCGTCTACGAGCAGTACTTC.

The V call is TRBV19, the J call TRBJ2-3, with TRBD2 matching 11 bases. Unmatched junction bases numbered 6, after V lost 5 bases and J lost 5 bases. Germline-derived CDR1 and CDR2 are LNHDA and SQIVND (reference sequence). CDR3 length: 15 residues. For the CDR3, the DNA is TGTGCCAGTAGTGCGGGACTAGCGGCTGGAGATACGCAGTATTTT. This translates into CASSAGLAAGDTQYF.

This clonotype was counted many times. CDR3 sequence: CASSSGGSGANVLTF. In nucleotides, the CDR3 is TGTGCCAGCAGCTCAGGGGGCTCTGGGGCCAACGTCCTGACTTTC. The rearrangement links TRBV7-2 to TRBJ2-6, with 7 bases matching TRBD1. Trimming took 4 bases from V and 0 from J; bases not matched to a gene: 0. This CDR3 spans 15 amino acids. Germline CDR1 and CDR2: SGHTA and FQGNSA.

This chain joins TRBV7-2 and TRBJ2-7, with 7 bases fitting TRBD2. The ends lost 3 bases at V and 12 bases at J; junction bases unmatched: 5. This CDR3 contains 11 residues. From germline, CDR1 is SGHTA and CDR2 FQGNSA. The CDR3 sequence is CASSFGEGRYF. The CDR3 nucleotides are TGTGCCAGCAGCTTCGGGGAGGGGCGGTACTTC.

The V call is TRBV7-9, the J call TRBJ2-5, with D tentatively TRBD2 (5 bases). CDR1 is SEHNR, CDR2 FQNEAQ, per germline (reference sequence). Trimming took 5 bases from V and 0 from J, leaving 13 bases between them. The CDR3 has 15 amino acids. The CDR3 reads CASSAGEGYQETQYF. CDR3 DNA: TGTGCCAGCAGCGCCGGGGAAGGGTACCAAGAGACCCAGTACTTC.

About this clonotype: Sequence at one end of the junction differs from germline and may be a read error. This chain joins TRBV30 and TRBJ2-7; D is ambiguous. The germline V gene encodes CDR1 GTSNPN and CDR2 SVGIG (reference sequence). CDR3 length: 11 residues. CDR3 in amino acids: CAWSVSLERYF. The CDR3, as DNA: TGTGCCTGGAGTGTATCTCTCGAGCGGTACTTC.

This clonotype occurred once. This rearrangement joins TRBV7-9 to TRBJ1-1; D perhaps matches TRBD1 (6 bases). This CDR3 region has 14 residues. Germline CDR1 SEHNR, CDR2 FQNEAQ (reference sequence). V was cut by 1 base and J by 3 bases, with 9 bases left in between. The CDR3 nucleotides are TGTGCCAGCAGCTTAGTTCACAGGGACACTGAAGCTTTCTTT. Translating it yields CASSLVHRDTEAFF.

This clonotype showed up just a few times. This chain links TRBV6-2 or TRBV6-3 with TRBJ2-1; 13 nucleotides agree with TRBD2. V lost 8 bases, J lost 7 bases, and 5 bases stayed unmatched. This CDR3 has 14 residues. Germline CDR1 and CDR2: MNHEY and SVGEGT. Here the CDR3 reads CASGLAGVVNEQFF. The CDR3 bases are TGTGCCAGCGGACTAGCGGGAGTCGTTAATGAGCAGTTCTTC.

This chain joins TRBV7-2 and TRBJ2-1, with TRBD2 matching 9 bases. The CDR3 spans 18 residues. The V gene's germline CDR1 is SGHTA and CDR2 FQGNSA. V gave up 5 bases and J gave up 0 bases; unmatched junction bases: 11. In nucleotides, the CDR3 is TGTGCCAGCAGCCCGACGGGAGCGGGGGGCCTCTCCTACAATGAGCAGTTCTTC. Protein product: CASSPTGAGGLSYNEQFF.